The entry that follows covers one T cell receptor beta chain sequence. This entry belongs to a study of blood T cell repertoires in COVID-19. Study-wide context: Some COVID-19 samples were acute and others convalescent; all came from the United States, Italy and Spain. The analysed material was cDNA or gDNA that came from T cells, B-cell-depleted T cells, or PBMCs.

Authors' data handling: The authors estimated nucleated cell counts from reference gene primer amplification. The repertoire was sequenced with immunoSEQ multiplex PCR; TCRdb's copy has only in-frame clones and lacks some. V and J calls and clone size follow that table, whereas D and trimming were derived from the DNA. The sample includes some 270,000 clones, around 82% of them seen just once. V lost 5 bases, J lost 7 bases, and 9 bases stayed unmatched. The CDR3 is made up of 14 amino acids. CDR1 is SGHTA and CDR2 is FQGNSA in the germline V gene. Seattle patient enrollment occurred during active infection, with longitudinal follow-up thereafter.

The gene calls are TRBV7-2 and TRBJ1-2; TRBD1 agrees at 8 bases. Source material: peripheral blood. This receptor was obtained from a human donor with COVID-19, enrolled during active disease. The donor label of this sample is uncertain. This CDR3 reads CASSIDPGTGGYTF. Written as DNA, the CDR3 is TGTGCCAGCAGCATAGACCCCGGGACAGGTGGCTACACCTTC.